This TCR beta chain was sequenced in a study of blood T cell repertoires in COVID-19. Study in general: The cDNA or gDNA used as material had been derived from T cells, B-cell-depleted T cells, or PBMCs.

The repertoire was sequenced with immunoSEQ multiplex PCR; TCRdb's copy has only in-frame clones and lacks some. Among more than 200,000 clones listed, roughly 80% were seen once. V shed 1 base, J shed 6 bases, and the junction held 4 bases outside the gene matches. CDR1 and CDR2 from the germline V gene are SGHRS and YFSETQ. The CDR3 is made up of 14 amino acids. Sequences were obtained from peripheral blood. The J gene is TRBJ2-7, the V gene TRBV5-1, with 10 bases that match TRBD1. This clonotype was obtained from a woman aged 80 or over with COVID-19, enrolled during active disease. CDR3 coding DNA: TGCGCCAGCAGCTTGTCCGGGACAGGGGCCGAGCAGTACTTC. Translation: CASSLSGTGAEQYF.